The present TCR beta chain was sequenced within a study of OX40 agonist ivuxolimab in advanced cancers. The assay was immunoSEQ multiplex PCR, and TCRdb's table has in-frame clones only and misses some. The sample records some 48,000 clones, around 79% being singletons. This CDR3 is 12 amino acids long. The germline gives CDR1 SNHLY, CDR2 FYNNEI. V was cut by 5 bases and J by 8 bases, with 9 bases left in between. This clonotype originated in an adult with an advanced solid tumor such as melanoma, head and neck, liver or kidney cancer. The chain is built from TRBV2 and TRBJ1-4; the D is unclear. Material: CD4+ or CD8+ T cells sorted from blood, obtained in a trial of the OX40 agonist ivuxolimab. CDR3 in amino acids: CASSYSEEKLFF. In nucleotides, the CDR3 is TGTGCCAGCAGTTATTCAGAGGAAAAACTGTTTTTT.